Detailed here is one TCR beta chain. The antigen is not known. From blood, about 240-550 ng of genomic DNA served as TRB template. The CDR3 sequence is 14 residues long. V lost 5 bases, J lost 7 bases, and 20 bases lay in between. Germline V CDR1 and CDR2: GTSNPN, SVGIG (reference sequence). This record comes from a study of T and B cells in COVID-19 patients. Study observations and caveats: Sorted SARS-CoV-2-responsive or tetramer+ T cells and CD4+, regulatory and CD8+ subsets were not yet sequenced.

BIOMED2 TRB-A/B primer pools were used in multiplex TRB PCR. MiXCR, applied by TCRdb to the multiplex PCR reads, yields one record per CDR3 protein. Of tens of thousands of distinct CDR3 sequences in the sample, more than 30% are singletons; the top ten hold 2% to 2.5%. The sequenced sample consisted of blood. This receptor was obtained from a human donor who had recovered from COVID-19. The rearrangement joins TRBV30 to TRBJ1-1; D remains unclear. This CDR3 reads CAWLPDGGGSEAFF. As DNA, the CDR3 is TGTGCCTGGCTCCCGGACGGCGGAGGGAGTGAAGCTTTCTTT.